This T cell receptor beta chain was captured in a study of blood T cell repertoires in COVID-19. Study information: The study drew acute and convalescent COVID-19 samples from the United States, Italy and Spain.

Repertoires were generated with immunoSEQ multiplex PCR, while TCRdb's copy carries only in-frame clones and drops some. Of 130,000 or so clones detected, about 82% appear once; the ten largest clones hold around 8.5%. The CDR3 length is 16 residues. V shed 4 bases, J shed 6 bases, and the junction held 13 bases outside the gene matches. The germline V gene encodes CDR1 SGDLS and CDR2 YYNGEE. The receptor was derived from a woman in her sixties or seventies with acute or convalescent COVID-19. Material for sequencing was peripheral blood. The rearrangement uses TRBV9 and TRBJ2-3, with 8 bases identical to TRBD2. The CDR3 reads CASSPRAGAVVDTQYF. The CDR3 bases are TGTGCCAGCAGCCCTCGAGCGGGGGCCGTAGTTGATACGCAGTATTTT. Supplemented by reference TRBV9 and TRBJ2-3, the full variable domain reads DSGVTQTPKHLITATGQRVTLRCSPRSGDLSVYWYQQSLDQGLQFLIQYYNGEERAKGNILERFSAQQFPDLHSELNLSSLELGDSALYFCASSPRAGAVVDTQYFGPGTRLTVL.